This T cell receptor (beta chain) originates from a study of blood T cell repertoires in COVID-19. Study in general: Samples representing acute and convalescent COVID-19 were sourced from the United States, Italy and Spain.

This clone was counted only a few times. In the study's own analysis: Scientists estimated how many nucleated cells there were by amplifying reference gene primers. Profiled with immunoSEQ multiplex PCR; TCRdb holds only in-frame clones, not every one. The V and J calls and clone size are taken from that table; D and trimming were inferred from the DNA. The sample lists roughly 170,000 clones; about 87% were seen once. Per germline, CDR1 SGHKS and CDR2 YYEKEE (reference sequence). This CDR3 is 15 amino acids long. Trimming removed 2 bases at V and 5 bases at J, with 11 bases between. Sequencing was carried out using peripheral blood. This TCR derives from a woman aged 18-35 years who had recovered from COVID-19. V usage is TRBV5-5 and J usage is TRBJ1-6; D gene ambiguous. As DNA, the CDR3 is TGTGCCAGCAGCTTAAGAGGCAGTGATAATTCACCCCTCCACTTT. Translation gives CASSLRGSDNSPLHF.